This T cell receptor (beta chain) was captured by sequencing in a study of high-grade serous ovarian cancer treatment subgroups. The study's findings and limits: Only CDR3 was analyzed; CDR1 and CDR2 were not.

This CDR3 has 14 residues. With V trimmed by 6 bases and J by 4 bases, 6 bases remained unmatched. In germline, CDR1 is SGHAT, CDR2 FQNNGV. Remarks on this clone: Its antigen remains unknown.

The tumor samples were collected prior to definitive surgery or chemotherapy. Clones were read by immunoSEQ multiplex PCR, and TCRdb kept only the in-frame ones, dropping some. The sample holds approximately 10,000 clones; about three quarters are singletons and the top ten take approximately 10%. The gene calls are TRBV11-2 and TRBJ2-5, with 9 bases that match TRBD1. The origin of this receptor is a human donor with high-grade serous ovarian cancer. Material: tumor tissue. The CDR3 reads CASRIGQGIETQYF. CDR3 coding DNA: TGTGCCAGCAGGATCGGACAGGGGATAGAGACCCAGTACTTC.